Below, 25 T cell receptor beta chains from the same sample are listed, as sequenced in a study of blood T cell repertoires in COVID-19. TCRdb keeps only in-frame clones here, not all; method: immunoSEQ multiplex PCR. The repertoire holds about 40,000 clones, 88% seen once, with about 2.4% in the top ten. Sequenced sample: peripheral blood. These receptors came from a human donor in a cohort sampled during active COVID-19.

The rearrangement joins TRBV7-3 to TRBJ2-3; D uncertain. Germline assignment: CDR1 SGHTA and CDR2 FQGTGA. This CDR3 contains 15 residues. Trimming removed 4 bases at V and 2 bases at J, with 13 bases between. The CDR3 DNA sequence: TGTGCCAGCAGCTCCAGACAAACTTCCACAGATACGCAGTATTTT. This gives the protein CASSSRQTSTDTQYF.

The chain combines TRBV9 with TRBJ2-3; 7 nucleotides match TRBD2. CDR3 length: 16 amino acids. With V trimmed by 4 bases and J by 2 bases, 10 bases remained unmatched. Germline CDR1 is SGDLS and CDR2 is YYNGEE. The CDR3 loop is CASSSGTNEDTDTQYF. In DNA, the CDR3 is TGTGCCAGCAGCTCAGGGACTAACGAGGACACAGATACGCAGTATTTT.

The chain is built from TRBV27 and TRBJ2-7; a possible D gene is TRBD1 (6 bases). The germline CDR1 and CDR2 sequences are MNHEY and SMNVEV (reference sequence). The ends were cut back, 5 bases at V and 5 bases at J, with 16 bases in the middle. The length of the CDR3 is 14 residues. The CDR3 loop is CASSPNRVLDEQYF. The CDR3 nucleotides are TGTGCCAGCAGTCCGAACAGGGTTTTGGACGAGCAGTACTTC.

The gene calls are TRBV6-5 and TRBJ1-3; TRBD1 agrees at 9 bases. Losses at the gene ends were 6 bases for V and 4 bases for J; bases not matched to a gene: 4. The germline V gene encodes CDR1 MNHEY and CDR2 SVGAGI. The CDR3 length is 14 residues. The DNA for the CDR3 is TGTGCCAGCAGAAACAGGGGGCTCGGAAACACCATATATTTT. Protein: CASRNRGLGNTIYF.

The CDR3 here is CASSPSRDISSDGYTF. The CDR3 DNA follows: TGTGCCAGCAGTCCGTCCCGGGACATCTCTTCTGATGGCTACACCTTC. The V gene is TRBV27, the J gene TRBJ1-2; possible D gene TRBD1, 6 bases. Germline V gene lookup returns CDR1 MNHEY and CDR2 SMNVEV (reference sequence). The CDR3 has 16 residues. The V end lost 5 bases, the J end lost 6 bases, and 22 bases lay between the germline ends.

The rearrangement uses TRBV5-4 and TRBJ2-7; unclear D gene. Trimming pared 5 bases from V and 7 bases from J, leaving 10 bases between. Germline V lookup: CDR1 SGHNT, CDR2 YYREEE (reference sequence). The CDR3 has 11 residues. The CDR3 nucleotides are TGTGCCAGCAGGAACCCCGGGGAGCAGTACTTC. Encoded protein: CASRNPGEQYF.

The rearrangement uses TRBV28 and TRBJ2-7, with D perhaps TRBD1 (5 bases). Trimming removed 6 bases from V and 5 bases from J, with 17 bases in between. Looked up from germline, CDR1 is MDHEN and CDR2 is SYDVKM. The length of the CDR3 is 14 residues. CDR3 region: CASSPDRQFNEQYF. CDR3 in DNA: TGTGCCAGCAGCCCCGACAGACAGTTCAACGAGCAGTACTTC.

This chain joins TRBV3-1 (or the pseudogene TRBV3-2) and TRBJ2-3, with TRBD1 matching over 8 bases. CDR1 LGHDT and CDR2 YNNKEL come from the germline V gene (reference sequence). With V trimmed by 4 bases and J by 0 bases, 9 bases remained unmatched. The CDR3 extends over 17 amino acids. CDR3 sequence reads: CASSLMSGGLSTDTQYF. The CDR3 nucleotides are TGTGCCAGCAGCCTGATGTCAGGGGGCCTCAGCACAGATACGCAGTATTTT.

This sequence joins TRBV5-4 and TRBJ2-3; 9 bases fit TRBD1. The J segment lost 4 bases and the V segment lost 3 bases, leaving 9 bases of the junction unmatched. Per germline, CDR1 SGHNT and CDR2 YYREEE (reference sequence). The CDR3 has 16 residues. This CDR3 is CASSSPPGQGSDTQYF. CDR3 nucleotide sequence: TGTGCCAGCAGCTCGCCGCCGGGACAGGGCTCAGATACGCAGTATTTT.

The V and J genes are TRBV18 and TRBJ2-7, with 10 bases fitting TRBD2. There are 16 residues in the CDR3. The V gene end was trimmed by 8 bases and the J gene end by 0 bases; junction bases not matched to a gene: 10. Looked up from germline, CDR1 is KGHSH and CDR2 is LQKENI. CDR3 protein: CASRSGGGISSYEQYF. The CDR3 DNA follows: TGTGCCAGCCGAAGCGGGGGGGGAATCAGCTCCTACGAGCAGTACTTC.

The chain uses TRBV10-3 and TRBJ1-2; 9 nucleotides line up with TRBD1. There are 13 residues in the CDR3. V lost 2 bases, J lost 8 bases, and 3 bases stayed unmatched. Germline CDR1 ENHRY, CDR2 SYGVKD. CDR3 coding DNA: TGTGCCATCAGTGAGGTTGGGACAGGGGGCTACACCTTC. This sequence encodes CAISEVGTGGYTF.

The chain uses TRBV11-2 and TRBJ2-1; D may be TRBD2 (7 bases). Germline CDR1 reads SGHAT; CDR2 reads FQNNGV. The CDR3 is 18 amino acids. V gave up 2 bases and J gave up 0 bases, with 17 bases separating them. CDR3 sequence (DNA): TGTGCCAGCAGCTTAAATTTGGCGGGGGCCAGCTCCTACAATGAGCAGTTCTTC. It translates to CASSLNLAGASSYNEQFF.

The chain is built from TRBV5-4 and TRBJ2-2; 10 nucleotides match TRBD2. The V segment lost 4 bases and the J segment 2 bases; nucleotides outside the gene matches: 5. This CDR3 spans 16 amino acids. CDR1 is SGHNT and CDR2 is YYREEE in the germline V gene (reference sequence). CDR3 nucleotides: TGTGCCAGCAGCCCCTGGACTAGCGGCAACACCGGGGAGCTGTTTTTT. Translation: CASSPWTSGNTGELFF.

V and J are TRBV30 and TRBJ1-1; TRBD1 aligns across 11 bases. The germline gives CDR1 GTSNPN, CDR2 SVGIG (reference sequence). The CDR3 spans 15 residues. Unmatched junction bases numbered 8, after V lost 5 bases and J lost 3 bases. CDR3 nucleotide sequence: TGTGCCTGGCAGGACAGGGGGCAATGGGACACTGAAGCTTTCTTT. This gives the protein CAWQDRGQWDTEAFF.

This chain joins TRBV18 and TRBJ1-4, with D unclear. CDR1 and CDR2 (germline): KGHSH, LQKENI. V was shortened by 4 bases and J by 2 bases, with 5 bases between the two germline ends. The CDR3 totals 13 residues. The CDR3 protein is CASSRETNEKLFF. The CDR3 DNA sequence: TGTGCCAGCTCACGGGAGACTAATGAAAAACTGTTTTTT.

CDR3 residues: CASSDRDRGNYGYTF. The CDR3 nucleotides are TGTGCCAGCAGTGACAGGGACAGGGGGAACTATGGCTACACCTTC. The chain has TRBV6-1 and TRBJ1-2; 11 bases agree with TRBD1. V shed 3 bases and J 2 bases; nucleotides not matched to a gene: 2. Per germline, CDR1 MNHNS and CDR2 SASEGT. The CDR3 sequence is 15 residues long.

This clone was counted a single time. The rearrangement joins TRBV18 to TRBJ1-2; a weak D match, TRBD1 (6 bases). The germline V gene has CDR1 KGHSH and CDR2 LQKENI. Trimming took off 0 bases at V and 6 bases at J, with 14 bases between the two ends. This CDR3 spans 15 amino acids. The CDR3 DNA follows: TGTGCCAGCTCACCACCGGGATCAGGGGAGAATGGCTACACCTTC. Translated: CASSPPGSGENGYTF.

This CDR3 is CASSGSRTGNNNSPLHF. The CDR3, as DNA: TGTGCCAGCAGTGGATCCAGAACAGGGAACAATAATTCACCCCTCCACTTT. This chain links TRBV25-1 with TRBJ1-6; possible D gene TRBD1, 6 bases. The CDR3 covers 17 residues. Germline CDR1 reads MGHDK; CDR2 reads SYGVNS. Trimming shortened V by 4 bases and J by 5 bases, and 18 bases separated the two germline ends.

The gene calls are TRBV5-6 and TRBJ1-6, with TRBD1 matching 8 bases. The CDR3 is 16 residues long. V trimming: 3 bases; J trimming: 5 bases; junction bases outside the gene matches: 7. Germline lookup yields CDR1 SGHDT and CDR2 YYEEEE. The CDR3 spells CASSSLTGGDNSPLHF. DNA of the CDR3: TGTGCCAGCAGCTCCCTAACAGGGGGGGATAATTCACCCCTCCACTTT.

This chain uses TRBV19 with TRBJ1-2, with 8 bases fitting TRBD1. J lost 6 bases, V lost 9 bases, and 9 bases had no gene match. CDR3 size: 13 residues. Germline V lookup: CDR1 LNHDA, CDR2 SQIVND (reference sequence). In nucleotides, the CDR3 is TGTGCCAGCGTGAGGGGACAGGACGATGGCTACACCTTC. Its translation is CASVRGQDDGYTF.

This chain links TRBV6-5 with TRBJ2-1; possibly TRBD2 for D (7 bases). CDR3 size: 15 residues. V was shortened by 7 bases and J by 0 bases, with 13 bases between the two germline ends. CDR1 and CDR2 (germline): MNHEY, SVGAGI. The CDR3 sequence is CASTKGGSSYNEQFF. The CDR3 DNA follows: TGTGCCAGCACCAAGGGGGGGTCCTCCTACAATGAGCAGTTCTTC.

V is TRBV29-1 and J is TRBJ1-2; 7 nucleotides align to TRBD1. The CDR3 is 13 residues long. V was pared by 4 bases and J by 4 bases, with 6 bases of the junction left unmatched. Looked up from germline, CDR1 is SQVTM and CDR2 is ANQGSEA. The CDR3 DNA is TGCAGCGTTGTTGAGGGGGCAGGCTATGGCTACACCTTC. As protein: CSVVEGAGYGYTF.

Only one count was recorded for this clone. V and J are TRBV24-1 and TRBJ2-7; 8 bases fit TRBD2. V was pared by 1 base and J by 4 bases, with 8 bases of the junction left unmatched. The V gene's germline CDR1 is KGHDR and CDR2 SFDVKD. The CDR3 has 16 amino acids. For the CDR3, the DNA is TGTGCCACCAGTGATTTAATTTTGCGGGGGGTTTACGAGCAGTACTTC. Its translation is CATSDLILRGVYEQYF.

This clone has a single count. The rearrangement uses TRBV5-6 and TRBJ2-7, with D uncertain. The CDR3 totals 13 residues. CDR1 and CDR2 (germline): SGHDT, YYEEEE. Trimming cost V 0 bases and J 7 bases, with 11 bases left between them. The CDR3 sequence is CASSLDSSREQYF. CDR3 nucleotides: TGTGCCAGCAGCTTGGATTCTTCGAGAGAGCAGTACTTC.

This chain connects TRBV7-2 to TRBJ2-5; a weak D match, TRBD2 (5 bases). Trimming stripped 0 bases from V and 4 bases from J, with 15 bases between. The CDR3 runs 16 residues. CDR1 and CDR2 from the germline V gene are SGHTA and FQGNSA. CDR3 DNA: TGTGCCAGCAGCTTAGCGATGGGCGGGCCAAGAGAGACCCAGTACTTC. It encodes CASSLAMGGPRETQYF.